The 29 T cell receptor beta chains reported below all come from one sample, sequenced in a study of molecular identifiers for immune sequencing clone quantification. From the PCR reads, TCRdb called clonotypes with MiXCR, one entry per CDR3 protein. The table includes some 590,000 distinct CDR3 sequences, about 25% detected once. The material sequenced was naive CD8+ T cells from blood, with Jurkat cell RNA spiked in. Subset reported: FACS-sorted CD8+CD4-CCR7+CD45RA+ naive T cells. These TCRs come from a human donor in good health. Some libraries in this study had Jurkat cell RNA spiked in.

About this clonotype: Being one base from a much bigger clone, this may be a read error. J is TRBJ2-1 and V is TRBV7-2; 8 bases are shared with TRBD2. This CDR3 is 20 amino acids long. Germline loops: CDR1 SGHTA, CDR2 FQGNSA. For the CDR3, the DNA is TGTGCCAGCAGCTTAGTCCCCGGGGTTGTGGCGGGGGGCTCCTACAATGCGCAGTTCTTC. Its translation: CASSLVPGVVAGGSYNAQFF.

In regard to this clonotype: This clone may be a read error of a much larger clone one base away. V and J are TRBV7-8 and TRBJ2-3, with D possibly being TRBD1 (6 bases). CDR1 SGHVS and CDR2 FQNEAQ come from the germline V gene. The CDR3 is made up of 17 amino acids. The CDR3 DNA is TGTGCCAGCAGCTCCGGGGATACGGACAGCAGCACAGATGCGCAGTATTTT. Its protein product is CASSSGDTDSSTDAQYF.

This clonotype was seen once. Being one base from a much bigger clone, this may be a read error. As the CDR3 is not closed by the conserved phenylalanine or tryptophan, this likely results from a read error. The chain links TRBV28 to TRBJ2-7; no clear D. The germline gives CDR1 MDHEN, CDR2 SYDVKM. V lost 4 bases, J lost 3 bases, and 13 bases lay in between. This CDR3 contains 14 residues. The CDR3, as DNA: TGTGCCAGCAGTTGGGAAGGGCTCGACTACGAGCAGTACTAC. Encoded protein: CASSWEGLDYEQYY.

This clonotype occurred a few times. This rearrangement joins TRBV6-2 or TRBV6-3 to TRBJ2-3; the D call may be TRBD1 or TRBD2 (6 bases each). The CDR3 has 18 amino acids. V was cut by 4 bases and J by 0 bases, with 20 bases left in between. Germline loops: CDR1 MNHEY, CDR2 SVGEGT. The CDR3 region has the DNA TGTGCCAGCAGTTGGCTTCCGGGACGGGGGCCTAGCACAGATACGCAGTATTTT. It codes for CASSWLPGRGPSTDTQYF.

This clonotype was seen a few times. The chain carries TRBV1 and TRBJ1-6; the D call in the table, TRBD1, was not verified against the DNA. TRBV1 is a recognized pseudogene. The CDR3 runs to 14 residues. The CDR3 loop reads CTSTSGTANFPLHF. In nucleotides, the CDR3 is TGCACCAGCACCTCCGGGACAGCTAACTTTCCCCTCCACTTT.

With regard to this clonotype: Given a much more abundant clone one base away, this may be a read error. This chain joins TRBV11-2 and TRBJ2-3, with 7 bases identical to TRBD2. Per germline, CDR1 SGHAT and CDR2 FQNNGV. The trim removed 5 bases at V and 5 bases at J, leaving 13 bases unmatched. The CDR3 has 16 residues. CDR3 in DNA: TGTGCCAGCAGCCAAGAGAGGGAGCTAGCGGAAGATACGCAGTATTTT. This sequence encodes CASSQERELAEDTQYF.

The chain is built from TRBV7-9 and TRBJ2-7, with unresolved D. This CDR3 comprises 14 residues. Trimming left V 0 bases short and J 7 bases short, with 13 bases between. Germline V gene sequence: CDR1 SEHNR, CDR2 FQNEAQ (reference sequence). CDR3 DNA sequence: TGTGCCAGCAGCTTAGCGGTCCGGTGGGGAGAGCAGTACTTC. This encodes CASSLAVRWGEQYF. Based on the CDR3 plus reference TRBV7-9 and TRBJ2-7, the full variable domain is DTGVSQNPRHKITKRGQNVTFRCDPISEHNRLYWYRQTLGQGPEFLTYFQNEAQLEKSRLLSDRFSAERPKGSFSTLEIQRTEQGDSAMYLCASSLAVRWGEQYFGPGTRLTVT.

This clonotype has a count of ten or more. The rearrangement uses TRBV29-1 and TRBJ2-3; D possibly matches TRBD1 or TRBD2 (5 bases each). The germline gives CDR1 SQVTM, CDR2 ANQGSEA. V gave up 1 base and J gave up 1 base, with 12 bases separating them. The CDR3 is 15 residues long. The CDR3 nucleotides are TGCAGCGTTGAAGGAGGGGCAGTAGGCACAGATACGCAGTATTTT. Amino acid sequence: CSVEGGAVGTDTQYF.

This clonotype was observed many times. The chain has TRBV7-6 and TRBJ2-1; a weak D match, TRBD2 (5 bases). CDR1 and CDR2 (germline): SGHVS, FNYEAQ. V shed 5 bases and J shed 0 bases, with 14 bases lying between them. CDR3 length: 16 residues. The DNA for the CDR3 is TGTGCCAGCAGCCCCTCACTGGCGGGCTCCTACAATGAGCAGTTCTTC. Residues: CASSPSLAGSYNEQFF.

This clonotype was seen a few times. V usage is TRBV9 and J usage is TRBJ1-1; D possibly corresponds to TRBD1 (6 bases). From germline, CDR1 is SGDLS and CDR2 YYNGEE. The CDR3 is made up of 15 amino acids. Trimming took 4 bases from V and 2 from J, leaving 15 bases between them. CDR3 DNA sequence: TGTGCCAGCAGCTCACAAGGGGGGGAAAACACTGAAGCTTTCTTT. This sequence encodes CASSSQGGENTEAFF.

The rearrangement joins TRBV20-1 to TRBJ1-1; perhaps TRBD1 as D (5 bases). Germline V gene data show CDR1 as DFQATT and CDR2 as SNEGSKA (reference sequence). The CDR3 has 15 amino acids. V shed 1 base and J shed 1 base, with 13 bases lying between them. In DNA, the CDR3 is TGCAGTGCTAGAGCCTTCAGGGAAGGGAACACTGAAGCTTTCTTT. Translation gives CSARAFREGNTEAFF.

This clonotype was seen many times. V usage is TRBV4-3 and J usage is TRBJ2-7, with D possibly being TRBD2 (6 bases). The length of the CDR3 is 15 residues. The germline V gene has CDR1 LGHNA and CDR2 YSLEER. Trimming removed 0 bases from V and 3 bases from J, with 12 bases in between. CDR3 sequence (DNA): TGCGCCAGCAGCCAAGAGGAGGGGCCGGGCTACGAGCAGTACTTC. It codes for CASSQEEGPGYEQYF.

The V and J genes are TRBV7-9 and TRBJ1-4; TRBD1 might be the D (6 bases). V was trimmed by 3 bases and J by 7 bases, leaving 15 bases between them. The CDR3 has 15 amino acids. Germline V gene lookup returns CDR1 SEHNR and CDR2 FQNEAQ (reference sequence). The CDR3 spells CASSFLGGAGEKLFF. CDR3 DNA: TGTGCCAGCAGCTTTTTGGGGGGCGCCGGTGAAAAACTGTTTTTT. Full variable domain (outside the CDR3, taken from reference TRBV7-9 and TRBJ1-4): DTGVSQNPRHKITKRGQNVTFRCDPISEHNRLYWYRQTLGQGPEFLTYFQNEAQLEKSRLLSDRFSAERPKGSFSTLEIQRTEQGDSAMYLCASSFLGGAGEKLFFGSGTQLSVL.

Concerning this clonotype: A read error is possible here, since a much larger clone lies one base away. The conserved phenylalanine or tryptophan normally closing the CDR3 is absent here, so this likely arose from a read error. This chain links TRBV28 with TRBJ2-7; weak D call: TRBD2 (5 bases). Germline CDR1 is MDHEN and CDR2 is SYDVKM. V was pared by 4 bases and J by 3 bases, with 10 bases between. The CDR3 length is 13 residues. CDR3 nucleotide sequence: TGTGCCAGCAGTTCTTTTGCGGGCTACGAGCAGTACATC. Translating it yields CASSSFAGYEQYI.

The chain joins TRBV6-5 to TRBJ1-1; tentatively, D is TRBD1 (6 bases). The V end lost 5 bases, the J end lost 8 bases, and 15 bases lay between the germline ends. CDR1 and CDR2 from the germline V gene are MNHEY and SVGAGI. The CDR3 length is 13 residues. As DNA, the CDR3 is TGTGCCAGCAGTCCCGCGGGGGGCTTGGAAGCTTTCTTT. Translation: CASSPAGGLEAFF.

The J gene is TRBJ2-5, the V gene TRBV9, with D perhaps TRBD1 or TRBD2 (6 bases each). This CDR3 spans 15 amino acids. CDR1 and CDR2 (germline): SGDLS, YYNGEE. Trimming pared 3 bases from V and 4 bases from J, leaving 16 bases between. CDR3 in amino acids: CASSGKEGGPETQYF. DNA for the CDR3: TGTGCCAGCAGCGGCAAAGAGGGGGGTCCAGAGACCCAGTACTTC.

This chain links TRBV6-2 or TRBV6-3 with TRBJ2-1; 7 nucleotides align to TRBD2. CDR3 length: 20 residues. Trimming removed 0 bases from V and 2 bases from J; junction bases left unmatched: 16. Germline loops: CDR1 MNHEY, CDR2 SVGEGT. The CDR3 DNA reads TGTGCCAGCAGTTACTCGGCCCCGGGACGGCCGAGCGGGACCTACAATGAGCAGTTCTTC. It specifies CASSYSAPGRPSGTYNEQFF.

Notes on this clonotype: One base away lies a much larger clone, so this may be a sequencing read error. The V and J genes are TRBV2 and TRBJ1-4, with D unclear. V lost 4 bases and J lost 3, with 15 bases in between. The germline V gene has CDR1 SNHLY and CDR2 FYNNEI. This CDR3 region has 16 residues. In DNA form, the CDR3 reads TGTGCCAGCAGTGCTCCTAGTGAAATGCCTAATGAAAAACTGTTTTTT. As protein: CASSAPSEMPNEKLFF.

The chain carries TRBV4-1 and TRBJ2-5; D call uncertain. V lost 11 bases and J 13 bases, leaving 26 bases between the germline ends. Germline assignment: CDR1 MGHRA and CDR2 YSYEKL. The CDR3 loop spans 13 amino acids. The CDR3 loop is CARRPRREAPPYF. The CDR3 coding sequence is TGCGCCCGCCGCCCGCGCCGTGAAGCGCCCCCGTACTTC.

This clonotype has more than one count but fewer than ten. The genes are TRBV30 and TRBJ1-3; no clear D gene. Germline CDR1 is GTSNPN and CDR2 is SVGIG (reference sequence). This CDR3 comprises 11 residues. In DNA, the CDR3 is TGTGGACAAAAAACGGGAAACACCATATATTTT. This gives the protein CGQKTGNTIYF.

This clonotype has only a few counts. The chain couples TRBV19 to TRBJ1-5; unclear D gene. CDR1 is LNHDA and CDR2 is SQIVND in the germline V gene (reference sequence). V lost 1 base, J lost 9 bases, and 13 bases lay in between. This CDR3 has 14 residues. CDR3 in DNA: TGTGCCAGTAGTATAGGAGTAGCGGGGTGGCCCCAGCATTTT. Translated, it gives CASSIGVAGWPQHF.

The chain employs TRBV19 and TRBJ2-7; perhaps TRBD2 as D (6 bases). The CDR3 loop spans 13 amino acids. The germline gives CDR1 LNHDA, CDR2 SQIVND (reference sequence). Trimming stripped 7 bases from V and 1 base from J, with 11 bases between. CDR3: CASTGSGSYEQYF. The CDR3 DNA is TGTGCCAGTACTGGGAGCGGGTCCTACGAGCAGTACTTC.

At least ten counts were recorded for this clonotype. In DNA form, the CDR3 reads TGCGCCAGCAGCCAAGTGGGGGGGCGCATGACTGAAGCTTTCTTT. Translated: CASSQVGGRMTEAFF. V usage is TRBV4-1 and J usage is TRBJ1-1, with TRBD1 as a possible D gene (6 bases). The length of the CDR3 is 15 residues. Trimming took 1 base from V and 5 from J, leaving 14 bases between them. Germline V gives CDR1 MGHRA, CDR2 YSYEKL.

This clonotype was recorded at least ten times. The chain has TRBV30 and TRBJ1-1; 7 positions agree with TRBD1. The J segment lost 3 bases and the V segment lost 5 bases, leaving 12 bases of the junction unmatched. The CDR3 totals 15 residues. In germline, CDR1 is GTSNPN, CDR2 SVGIG (reference sequence). CDR3 in amino acids: CAWVTGERADTEAFF. CDR3 DNA sequence: TGTGCCTGGGTTACAGGGGAAAGGGCGGACACTGAAGCTTTCTTT.

A note on this clonotype: A read error may account for a junction end that differs from germline. This chain joins TRBV9 and TRBJ2-7; the D call may be TRBD1 or TRBD2 (5 bases each). The CDR3 covers 14 residues. The germline gives CDR1 SGDLS, CDR2 YYNGEE. CDR3 in amino acids: CASGVEGTDYEQYF. The CDR3 region has the DNA TGTGCCAGCGGCGTAGAAGGGACGGATTACGAGCAGTACTTC.

The chain couples TRBV12-3 or TRBV12-4 to TRBJ2-1, with D possibly being TRBD2 (5 bases). The V gene lost 7 bases and the J gene lost 7 bases, with 11 bases spanning the gap. The CDR3 length is 12 residues. CDR3 amino acids: CASNPGGNEQFF. In DNA form, the CDR3 reads TGTGCCAGCAACCCTGGCGGGAATGAGCAGTTCTTC.

The J gene is TRBJ2-1, the V gene TRBV29-1, with a tentative D call TRBD1 (6 bases). Germline-derived CDR1 and CDR2 are SQVTM and ANQGSEA. V gave up 7 bases and J gave up 3 bases, with 19 bases separating them. The CDR3 spans 15 residues. CDR3 loop: CSGGPGTTGYNEQFF. The CDR3 region has the DNA TGCAGCGGGGGCCCCGGGACAACCGGCTACAATGAGCAGTTCTTC.

The J gene is TRBJ1-2, the V gene TRBV4-1; D gene unclear. Between the trimmed V and J ends, which lost 0 bases and 1 base, there was a span of 12 bases. Looked up from germline, CDR1 is MGHRA and CDR2 is YSYEKL. The CDR3 runs 16 residues. The CDR3, as DNA: TGCGCCAGCAGCCAAGAGCAAACAGTCCTTAACTATGGCTACACCTTC. It is translated as CASSQEQTVLNYGYTF.

This clonotype was observed many times. J is TRBJ1-3 and V is TRBV19, with TRBD1 matching over 11 bases. V lost 5 bases to trimming and J lost 1 base; unmatched junction nucleotides: 10. The CDR3 spans 18 residues. The germline V gene encodes CDR1 LNHDA and CDR2 SQIVND (reference sequence). In DNA form, the CDR3 reads TGTGCCAGTAGTCCCGGACGGACAGGGGGCAATTCTGGAAACACCATATATTTT. The encoded protein is CASSPGRTGGNSGNTIYF.